This T cell receptor beta chain is drawn from a study of blood T cells in healthy people across ages. This clonotype was seen more than once but under ten times. Together with a sample-barcoded 5' primer, a J-beta primer mix was included in a second PCR lasting about 7 to 11 cycles. TCRdb passed the 5' RACE reads through MiXCR, listing each CDR3 protein once. The sample has more than 900,000 distinct CDR3 sequences; approximately 26% are singletons. In addition, the sample was reused for a study of T cells of mothers and their children.

The specimen sequenced was blood. The TCR originated in a girl aged 2-10 years in good health.

This CDR3 is CASSFLTDYTEAFF. The CDR3 DNA follows: TGTGCCAGCAGTTTCTTGACGGATTACACTGAAGCTTTCTTT. The V and J genes are TRBV27 and TRBJ1-1, with no clear D. The V end lost 3 bases, the J end lost 3 bases, and 11 bases lay between the germline ends. Germline V CDR1 and CDR2: MNHEY, SMNVEV (reference sequence). The CDR3 runs to 14 residues.